This T cell receptor beta chain appears in the sequencing data of a study of blood T cell repertoires in COVID-19. Study at large: The samples span acute and convalescent COVID-19 from the United States, Italy and Spain. T cells, B-cell-depleted T cells, or PBMCs provided the cDNA or gDNA that served as material.

TCRdb's copy holds only in-frame clones and misses some; the assay was immunoSEQ multiplex PCR. Of about half a million clones in the sample, 70% to 90% were seen once. Participant ages covered about 18 to 89 years across about two dozen US areas. Recovered Cohort 3 donors showed two negative PCRs, clearance, or symptom resolution. This CDR3 region has 15 residues. Germline CDR1 is SGHRS and CDR2 is YFSETQ. Trimming shortened V by 0 bases and J by 0 bases, and 7 bases separated the two germline ends. Sequenced sample: PBMCs or T cells enriched from blood (not recorded which). This chain connects TRBV5-1 to TRBJ1-3; D is undetermined. The clonotype originates from a woman aged 55-70 years who had recovered from COVID-19. The CDR3 loop reads CASSLGAYSGNTIYF. The CDR3 DNA reads as TGCGCCAGCAGCTTGGGAGCCTACTCTGGAAACACCATATATTTT.